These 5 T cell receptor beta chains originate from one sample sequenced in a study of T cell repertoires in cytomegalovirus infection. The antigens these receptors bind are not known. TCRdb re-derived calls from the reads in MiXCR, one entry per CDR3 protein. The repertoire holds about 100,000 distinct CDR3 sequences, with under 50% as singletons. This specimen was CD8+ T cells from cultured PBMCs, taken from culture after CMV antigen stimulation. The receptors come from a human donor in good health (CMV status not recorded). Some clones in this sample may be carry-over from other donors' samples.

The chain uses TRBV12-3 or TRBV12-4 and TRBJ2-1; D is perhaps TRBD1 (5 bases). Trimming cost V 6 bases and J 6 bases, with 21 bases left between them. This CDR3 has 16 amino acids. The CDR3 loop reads CASSMAGPPGSNEQFF. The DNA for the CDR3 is TGTGCCAGCAGCATGGCAGGGCCCCCCGGTAGCAATGAGCAGTTCTTC.

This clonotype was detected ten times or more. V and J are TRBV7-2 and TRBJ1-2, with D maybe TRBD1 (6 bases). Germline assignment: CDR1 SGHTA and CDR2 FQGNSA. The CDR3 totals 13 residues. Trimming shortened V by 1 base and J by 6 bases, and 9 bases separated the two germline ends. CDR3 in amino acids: CASSLGGGDGYTF. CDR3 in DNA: TGTGCCAGCAGCTTAGGAGGGGGGGATGGCTACACCTTC.

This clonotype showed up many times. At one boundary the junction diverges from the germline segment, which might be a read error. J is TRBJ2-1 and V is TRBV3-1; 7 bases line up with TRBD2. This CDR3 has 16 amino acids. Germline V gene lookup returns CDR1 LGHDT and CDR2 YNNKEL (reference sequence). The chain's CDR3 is CASSQGLADYYNEQFF. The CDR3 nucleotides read TGTGCCAGCAGCCAAGGGCTAGCGGATTACTACAATGAACAGTTCTTC.

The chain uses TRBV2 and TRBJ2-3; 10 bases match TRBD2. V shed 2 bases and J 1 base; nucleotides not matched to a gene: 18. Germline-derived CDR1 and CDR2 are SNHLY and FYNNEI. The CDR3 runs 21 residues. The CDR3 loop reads CASSEQGTDSLAGEGTDTQYF. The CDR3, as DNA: TGTGCCAGCAGTGAACAGGGGACTGATAGCCTAGCGGGGGAGGGCACAGATACGCAGTATTTT.

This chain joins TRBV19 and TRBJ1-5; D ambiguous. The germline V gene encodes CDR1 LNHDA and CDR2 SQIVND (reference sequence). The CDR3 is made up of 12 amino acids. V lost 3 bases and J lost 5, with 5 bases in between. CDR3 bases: TGTGCCAGTAGTATCGGTGATCAGCCCCAGCATTTT. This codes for CASSIGDQPQHF. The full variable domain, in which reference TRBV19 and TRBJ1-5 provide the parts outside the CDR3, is DGGITQSPKYLFRKEGQNVTLSCEQNLNHDAMYWYRQDPGQGLRLIYYSQIVNDFQKGDIAEGYSVSREKKESFPLTVTSAQKNPTAFYLCASSIGDQPQHFGDGTRLSIL.